This paragraph covers one T cell receptor (beta chain) sequence. This record belongs to a study of blood T cell repertoires in COVID-19. Study-wide background: Collection of acute and convalescent COVID-19 samples took place in the United States, Italy and Spain. In each case, the material was cDNA or gDNA derived from T cells, B-cell-depleted T cells, or PBMCs.

TCRdb keeps only in-frame clones here, not all; method: immunoSEQ multiplex PCR. Here the sample spans some 96,000 clones, about 89% being singletons. CDR1 MNHEY and CDR2 SVGAGI come from the germline V gene. Trimming took off 7 bases at V and 1 base at J, with 12 bases between the two ends. This CDR3 comprises 14 residues. The TCR was taken from a man aged 45-65 years with acute or convalescent COVID-19. Sequencing was done on a sample of peripheral blood. The chain uses TRBV6-5 and TRBJ2-3, with D possibly TRBD2 on 5 matching bases. The CDR3 loop reads CASMETSGTDTQYF. CDR3 in DNA: TGTGCCAGCATGGAAACTAGTGGCACAGATACGCAGTATTTT.